This record looks at one T cell receptor (beta chain) sequence and its context. Its antigen remains unidentified. The assay was immunoSEQ multiplex PCR, and TCRdb's table has in-frame clones only and misses some. This sample yields 100,000 to 150,000 clones, of which about 88% are seen a single time; 5.8% belongs to the top ten. This sample stems from a study of radiation and T cells in renal cell carcinoma. Broader study findings: From baseline, blood top tumor clonotypes peaked at 2 weeks post-radiation. No pretreatment tumor biopsies were available for baseline clonotypes.

The CDR3 has 16 residues. Germline V gene lookup returns CDR1 SGDLS and CDR2 YYNGEE. J was trimmed by 0 bases and V by 2 bases; bases with no gene match: 1. Time point reported: blood 2 weeks post-SBRT. Treatment: 15 Gy SBRT to primary tumor, nephrectomy 4 weeks later. Radiation-treated patients gave blood at baseline, week 2 and week 4. This renal cell carcinoma was of the clear cell type. The V call is TRBV9, the J call TRBJ1-5; 11 nucleotides match TRBD1. The material sequenced was blood, taken from a patient whose treatment included radiotherapy and nephrectomy. This receptor was obtained from a woman in her sixties or seventies with renal cell carcinoma. This CDR3 is CASSVGTGGSNQPQHF. For the CDR3, the DNA is TGTGCCAGCAGCGTCGGGACAGGGGGTAGCAATCAGCCCCAGCATTTT.